This T cell receptor (beta chain) was identified during a study of a mutant IDH1 vaccine in newly diagnosed glioma. Study details: Prior therapy was radiotherapy, temozolomide, or both; most received both.

The CDR3 sequence is 15 residues long. The germline V gene encodes CDR1 SEHNR and CDR2 FQNEAQ (reference sequence). V was clipped by 5 bases and J by 5 bases, with 15 bases between them. Time point reported: week 35, safety follow-up. Each dose delivered 300 ug of mutant IDH1 20-mer peptide subcutaneously with imiquimod. To note about this clone: Its antigen is as yet unknown.

Some clones are missing from TCRdb's copy, which holds only in-frame ones; the method was immunoSEQ multiplex PCR. The sample yields tens of thousands of clones, 76% seen once. The V gene is TRBV7-9, the J gene TRBJ1-4, with D perhaps TRBD1 (6 bases). This sequence was found in a middle-aged man with glioma. Sequenced material: PBMCs, taken from a glioma patient whose treatment included an IDH1 peptide vaccine. CDR3 sequence reads: CASSPRRGTNEKLFF. The CDR3, as DNA: TGTGCCAGCAGCCCGCGACGGGGGACAAATGAAAAACTGTTTTTT.